This entry concerns a single TCR beta chain. Its target is not known. The entry originates in a study of cytotoxic CD8 clonotypes in ibrutinib-treated CLL. Across the whole study: The cohort had around 10 relapsed/refractory and over 14 treatment-naive patients, 17 IGHV unmutated.

Study findings and constraints: Few clonotypes were public, and these shrank or held steady under treatment. Collection times varied between progressing and sustained-remission patients.

Approximately 2 micrograms of genomic DNA from cryopreserved PBMCs went into TCR beta libraries. This table comes from immunoSEQ multiplex PCR, and its TCRdb copy is limited to in-frame clones, with some not included. There are about 50,000 clones in the sample; around four fifths occur only once, and roughly 22% lies in the top ten. CDR3 length: 17 amino acids. Germline V gene sequence: CDR1 SGHRS, CDR2 YFSETQ. The junction had 8 bases not matched to a gene; V was cut back by 3 bases and J by 2 bases. This rearrangement joins TRBV5-1 to TRBJ1-2, with TRBD1 identical over 12 bases. The sequence was obtained from a human donor with chronic lymphocytic leukemia. This specimen consisted of PBMCs, obtained after 24 months of ibrutinib treatment. CDR3 sequence (DNA): TGCGCCAGCAGCTCGGACCGGGACAGGGGGCTCAACTATGGCTACACCTTC. Translated, it gives CASSSDRDRGLNYGYTF. The whole variable domain, remainder taken from reference TRBV5-1 and TRBJ1-2, is KAGVTQTPRYLIKTRGQQVTLSCSPISGHRSVSWYQQTPGQGLQFLFEYFSETQRNKGNFPGRFSGRQFSNSRSEMNVSTLELGDSALYLCASSSDRDRGLNYGYTFGSGTRLTVV.